The clone carrying this T cell receptor (beta chain) was counted only a few times. It was with unique molecular identifiers that the TCRbeta library was prepared. MiXCR, run by TCRdb on the PCR reads, gives a single entry per CDR3 protein. Of 250,000 to 300,000 distinct CDR3 sequences detected, 9.9% appear once; the ten largest clones hold 10%. These data originate in a study of T-cell reconstitution after alpha-beta-depleted transplantation in children. The CDR3 spans 16 residues. Germline V lookup: CDR1 SGHTA, CDR2 FQGNSA. Trimming shortened V by 1 base and J by 4 bases, and 14 bases separated the two germline ends.

This sequence was found in a human donor who donated a stem cell graft to a child with SCID. The J gene is TRBJ2-1, the V gene TRBV7-2; D is perhaps TRBD1 (5 bases). The material sequenced was PBMCs from the stem cell graft donor, taken from the stem cell graft. CDR3 sequence reads: CASSLGWQGKYNEQFF. As DNA, the CDR3 is TGTGCCAGCAGCTTAGGCTGGCAGGGAAAATACAATGAGCAGTTCTTC.